This entry lists 22 T cell receptor beta chains sequenced from one sample in a study of OX40 agonist ivuxolimab in advanced cancers. Library preparation employed the immunoSEQ multiplex PCR assay. Not all clones reach the TCRdb copy of this immuneACCESS table, which keeps in-frame sequences only. Checked studies attribute under half of the gap to unresolved V genes and leave the rest unexplained. A total of about 77,000 clones appear in this sample, about 83% of them only once. The leading ten clones occupy 0.76% of the sample. This sample comprised CD4+ or CD8+ T cells sorted from blood, obtained in a trial of the OX40 agonist ivuxolimab. The receptors come from an adult with an advanced solid tumor such as melanoma, head and neck, liver or kidney cancer.

This clone has a handful of counts. The V call is TRBV7-9, the J call TRBJ1-4; unclear D gene. Germline-derived CDR1 and CDR2 are SEHNR and FQNEAQ (reference sequence). There are 17 residues in the CDR3. The V end lost 1 base, the J end lost 3 bases, and 15 bases lay between the germline ends. CDR3 residues: CASSLGGGLPPNEKLFF. DNA of the CDR3: TGTGCCAGCAGCTTAGGAGGAGGGTTGCCTCCTAATGAAAAACTGTTTTTT. Complete variable domain (other parts from reference TRBV7-9 and TRBJ1-4): DTGVSQNPRHKITKRGQNVTFRCDPISEHNRLYWYRQTLGQGPEFLTYFQNEAQLEKSRLLSDRFSAERPKGSFSTLEIQRTEQGDSAMYLCASSLGGGLPPNEKLFFGSGTQLSVL.

The gene calls are TRBV6-6 and TRBJ2-7; 11 positions agree with TRBD2. Germline V gene data show CDR1 as MNHNY and CDR2 as SVGAGI (reference sequence). V was pared by 7 bases and J by 2 bases, with 7 bases of the junction left unmatched. This CDR3 contains 15 residues. The CDR3 nucleotides read TGTGCCAGCACCACCCCGACTAGCGGGACCTACGAGCAGTACTTC. Translated: CASTTPTSGTYEQYF.

The V gene is TRBV19, the J gene TRBJ1-3; D ambiguous. CDR3 length equals 12 residues. V dropped 6 bases and J dropped 2 bases, with 5 bases sitting between them. Germline CDR1 reads LNHDA; CDR2 reads SQIVND (reference sequence). Here the CDR3 reads CASSRTGNTIYF. In nucleotides, the CDR3 is TGTGCCAGTAGCAGGACTGGAAACACCATATATTTT. Looking up the rest from reference TRBV19 and TRBJ1-3 gives the full variable domain: DGGITQSPKYLFRKEGQNVTLSCEQNLNHDAMYWYRQDPGQGLRLIYYSQIVNDFQKGDIAEGYSVSREKKESFPLTVTSAQKNPTAFYLCASSRTGNTIYFGEGSWLTVV.

The rearrangement uses TRBV28 and TRBJ1-5, with a tentative D call TRBD1 (5 bases). Between the trimmed V and J ends, which lost 6 bases and 2 bases, there was a span of 11 bases. CDR1 is MDHEN, CDR2 SYDVKM, per germline. The CDR3 is 14 amino acids. In nucleotides, the CDR3 is TGTGCCAGCAGAGCACCGGGGGGCAATCAGCCCCAGCATTTT. Encoded protein: CASRAPGGNQPQHF.

V and J are TRBV15 and TRBJ2-7, with D perhaps matching TRBD1 or TRBD2 (5 bases each). Germline V gene lookup returns CDR1 LNHNV and CDR2 YYDKDF (reference sequence). The CDR3 is 14 residues long. V was trimmed by 1 base and J by 2 bases, leaving 9 bases between them. CDR3: CATSRGGTPYEQYF. CDR3 sequence (DNA): TGTGCCACCAGCAGAGGGGGGACCCCCTACGAGCAGTACTTC.

This rearrangement joins TRBV2 to TRBJ2-2; D uncertain. Trimming shortened V by 3 bases and J by 5 bases, and 13 bases separated the two germline ends. CDR1 is SNHLY and CDR2 is FYNNEI in the germline V gene. This CDR3 region has 15 residues. The CDR3 is CASSERSYRTGELFF. The CDR3 DNA reads as TGTGCCAGCAGTGAGAGGTCGTATCGGACCGGGGAGCTGTTTTTT.

The genes are TRBV2 and TRBJ2-5, with 10 bases aligning to TRBD1. The germline V gene has CDR1 SNHLY and CDR2 FYNNEI. The CDR3 is 16 residues long. J was trimmed by 5 bases and V by 8 bases; bases with no gene match: 14. The CDR3 is CASQYVATGGVETQYF. DNA of the CDR3: TGTGCCAGCCAGTACGTCGCGACAGGGGGCGTTGAGACCCAGTACTTC.

V gene TRBV28 combines with J gene TRBJ2-7, with 8 nucleotides matching TRBD1. Germline CDR1 MDHEN, CDR2 SYDVKM. The CDR3 is made up of 14 amino acids. V shed 6 bases and J 4 bases; nucleotides not matched to a gene: 8. The CDR3 loop reads CASSLTQGAYEQYF. CDR3 nucleotides: TGTGCCAGCAGCTTGACGCAGGGGGCATACGAGCAGTACTTC. Full variable domain (missing parts from reference TRBV28 and TRBJ2-7): DVKVTQSSRYLVKRTGEKVFLECVQDMDHENMFWYRQDPGLGLRLIYFSYDVKMKEKGDIPEGYSVSREKKERFSLILESASTNQTSMYLCASSLTQGAYEQYFGPGTRLTVT.

The rearrangement joins TRBV29-1 to TRBJ1-2; D not resolved. CDR1 SQVTM and CDR2 ANQGSEA come from the germline V gene. V lost 0 bases, J lost 1 base, and 9 bases lay in between. The CDR3 runs to 14 residues. The CDR3 region has the DNA TGCAGCGTTGAAGATCGTAGGCTTAACTATGGCTACACCTTC. It is translated as CSVEDRRLNYGYTF.

This rearrangement joins TRBV10-3 to TRBJ2-5; 8 bases align to TRBD1. The last part of the DNA fits TRBJ2-7 better; the J call may be wrong. Germline CDR1 reads ENHRY; CDR2 reads SYGVKD. The CDR3 is made up of 14 amino acids. Here the CDR3 DNA reads TGTGCCATCAGGACGGACAGGGCGAGCGACGAGCAGTACTTC. This gives the protein CAIRTDRASDEQYF.

The chain links TRBV5-4 to TRBJ2-2; D might be TRBD1 (6 bases). The germline V and J ends were trimmed by 0 bases and 4 bases, with 10 bases remaining between them. CDR3 length equals 15 residues. Germline V CDR1 and CDR2: SGHNT, YYREEE (reference sequence). The chain's CDR3 is CASSLDREFTGELFF. The DNA for the CDR3 is TGTGCCAGCAGCTTGGACAGGGAATTCACCGGGGAGCTGTTTTTT.

This clone was counted once. In nucleotides, the CDR3 is TGCGCCAGCAGCCTTAGGACCAACCCCAGCACAGATACGCAGTATTTT. This encodes CASSLRTNPSTDTQYF. The chain couples TRBV4-1 to TRBJ2-3, with unresolved D. The CDR3 is made up of 16 amino acids. Germline CDR1 MGHRA, CDR2 YSYEKL. V dropped 4 bases and J dropped 0 bases, with 14 bases sitting between them.

Concerning this clone itself: The junction shows a germline mismatch at one end, possibly a read error. The chain has TRBV20-1 and TRBJ1-1; D call uncertain. The CDR3 is 11 residues long. Per germline, CDR1 DFQATT and CDR2 SNEGSKA (reference sequence). The CDR3 reads CSAKGSTEAFF. The CDR3, as DNA: TGCAGCGCTAAAGGGAGCACTGAAGCTTTCTTT.

The V and J genes are TRBV5-1 and TRBJ1-5; D remains unclear. The CDR3 spans 13 residues. Germline CDR1 is SGHRS and CDR2 is YFSETQ. Trimming took 3 bases from V and 3 from J, leaving 7 bases between them. CDR3 nucleotide sequence: TGCGCCAGCAGCTACGGGGACAATCAGCCCCAGCATTTT. As protein: CASSYGDNQPQHF. Full variable domain (remainder filled in from reference TRBV5-1 and TRBJ1-5): KAGVTQTPRYLIKTRGQQVTLSCSPISGHRSVSWYQQTPGQGLQFLFEYFSETQRNKGNFPGRFSGRQFSNSRSEMNVSTLELGDSALYLCASSYGDNQPQHFGDGTRLSIL.

V gene TRBV9 combines with J gene TRBJ2-2; D not certain. The germline V gene has CDR1 SGDLS and CDR2 YYNGEE. Trimming cost V 6 bases and J 0 bases, with 6 bases left between them. This CDR3 contains 13 residues. The CDR3 DNA sequence: TGTGCCAGCAAGTCCGCGAACACCGGGGAGCTGTTTTTT. It codes for CASKSANTGELFF. The variable domain in full, with the rest retrieved from reference TRBV9 and TRBJ2-2, is DSGVTQTPKHLITATGQRVTLRCSPRSGDLSVYWYQQSLDQGLQFLIQYYNGEERAKGNILERFSAQQFPDLHSELNLSSLELGDSALYFCASKSANTGELFFGEGSRLTVL.

The gene calls are TRBV5-1 and TRBJ1-4; TRBD1 might be the D (5 bases). Trimming removed 1 base at V and 8 bases at J, with 15 bases between. The V gene's germline CDR1 is SGHRS and CDR2 YFSETQ. The CDR3 covers 15 residues. CDR3 bases: TGCGCCAGCAGCTTGCGGGAACAGGTGGGAGAAAAACTGTTTTTT. Its translation: CASSLREQVGEKLFF.

This chain uses TRBV18 with TRBJ2-7, with 9 positions matching TRBD2. Germline values: CDR1 KGHSH, CDR2 LQKENI. V was pared by 2 bases and J by 12 bases, with 11 bases of the junction left unmatched. The length of the CDR3 is 14 residues. Here the CDR3 reads CASSPSAIAGELYF. CDR3 DNA sequence: TGTGCCAGCTCACCATCGGCAATAGCGGGAGAATTGTACTTC.

The rearrangement links TRBV19 to TRBJ1-1; possibly TRBD1 for D (5 bases). Germline CDR1 is LNHDA and CDR2 is SQIVND (reference sequence). This CDR3 region has 15 residues. V was shortened by 4 bases and J by 1 base, with 13 bases between the two germline ends. Here the CDR3 DNA reads TGTGCCAGTAGTACTCTAGGGACCTGGAACACTGAAGCTTTCTTT. As protein: CASSTLGTWNTEAFF.

V gene TRBV5-1 combines with J gene TRBJ1-6, with D possibly being TRBD1 (5 bases). The germline gives CDR1 SGHRS, CDR2 YFSETQ. The CDR3 is 17 residues long. Trimming pared 0 bases from V and 3 bases from J, leaving 13 bases between. CDR3 in amino acids: CASSLGHQGDYNSPLHF. Written as DNA, the CDR3 is TGCGCCAGCAGCTTGGGTCATCAGGGAGACTATAATTCACCCCTCCACTTT.

CDR3 amino acids: CASSLEGGPHSNQPQHF. Written as DNA, the CDR3 is TGCGCCAGCAGCTTGGAAGGGGGGCCCCATAGCAATCAGCCCCAGCATTTT. The chain links TRBV5-1 to TRBJ1-5, with D tentatively TRBD1 (6 bases). Germline lookup yields CDR1 SGHRS and CDR2 YFSETQ. CDR3 length: 17 residues. V was pared by 0 bases and J by 0 bases, with 13 bases between.

Turning to this clone: Other nucleotide sequences from this sample produce the same CDR3. The V gene is TRBV10-3, the J gene TRBJ2-3; TRBD2 aligns across 12 bases. The V gene's germline CDR1 is ENHRY and CDR2 SYGVKD. The V segment lost 5 bases and the J segment 6 bases; nucleotides outside the gene matches: 3. The CDR3 contains 14 residues. The CDR3 protein is CAISRLAGEDTQYF. CDR3 nucleotides: TGTGCCATCAGTCGACTAGCGGGAGAGGATACGCAGTATTTT.

The chain combines TRBV11-2 with TRBJ1-1; D unclear. The CDR3 covers 13 residues. V was cut by 1 base and J by 1 base, with 4 bases left in between. CDR1 is SGHAT, CDR2 FQNNGV, per germline. CDR3 sequence reads: CASSLGPNTEAFF. The CDR3 DNA follows: TGTGCCAGCAGCTTAGGGCCGAACACTGAAGCTTTCTTT.